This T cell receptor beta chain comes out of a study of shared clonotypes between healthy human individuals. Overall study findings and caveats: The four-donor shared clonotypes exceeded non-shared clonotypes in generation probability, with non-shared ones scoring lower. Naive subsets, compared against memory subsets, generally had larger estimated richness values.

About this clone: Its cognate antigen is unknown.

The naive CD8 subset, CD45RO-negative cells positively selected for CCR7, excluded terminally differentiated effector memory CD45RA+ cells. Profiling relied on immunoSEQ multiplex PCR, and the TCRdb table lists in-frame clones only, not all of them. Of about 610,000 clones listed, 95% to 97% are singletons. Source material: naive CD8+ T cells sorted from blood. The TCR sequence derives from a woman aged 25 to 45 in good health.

CDR3 sequence (DNA): TGTGCCAGCGGGCTGGGAGCGGGAGCCGGCCCTGGGACCCAGTACTTC. It is translated as CASGLGAGAGPGTQYF. This chain links TRBV28 with TRBJ2-5; 8 nucleotides match TRBD2. Germline-derived CDR1 and CDR2 are MDHEN and SYDVKM. Trimming at V came to 8 bases and at J to 7 bases, leaving 18 bases not matched to a gene. The CDR3 extends over 16 amino acids.